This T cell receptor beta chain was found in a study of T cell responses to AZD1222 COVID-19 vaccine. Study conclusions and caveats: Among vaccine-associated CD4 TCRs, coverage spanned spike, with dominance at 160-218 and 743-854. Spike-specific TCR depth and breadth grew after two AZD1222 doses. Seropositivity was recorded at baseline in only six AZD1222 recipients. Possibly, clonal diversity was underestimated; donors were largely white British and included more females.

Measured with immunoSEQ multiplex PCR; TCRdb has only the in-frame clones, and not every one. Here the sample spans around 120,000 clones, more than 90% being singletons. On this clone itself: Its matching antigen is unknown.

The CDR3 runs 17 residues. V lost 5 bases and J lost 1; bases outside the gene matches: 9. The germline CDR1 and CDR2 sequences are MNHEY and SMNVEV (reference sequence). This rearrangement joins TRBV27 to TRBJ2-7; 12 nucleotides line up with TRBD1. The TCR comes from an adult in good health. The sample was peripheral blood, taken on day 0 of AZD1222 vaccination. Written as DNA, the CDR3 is TGTGCCAGCAGTCCCCGGGACAGGGGGCTCGGTTCCTACGAGCAGTACTTC. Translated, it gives CASSPRDRGLGSYEQYF.